A single sample gave rise to the 9 T cell receptor beta chains below, sequenced in a study of regulatory T cells in long-lasting Graves disease. The time point was: persistent/refractory GD, antithyroid drugs over 5 years with positive TRAb. From RNA extracted from PBMCs, the TCR library was made. CDR3-region Arm-PCR and iRepertoire HTBI primers produced the TCR beta libraries. TCRdb re-analysed the multiplex PCR reads in MiXCR, keeping a single row per CDR3 protein. The sample gives fewer than 550,000 distinct CDR3 sequences, approximately 21% of which show up once; roughly 7% is in the top ten. The specimen was peripheral blood mononuclear cells (PBMCs), collected when the disease was refractory, from a patient treated with antithyroid drugs. The receptors shown here come from a female donor with Graves disease.

About this clonotype: A much larger clone lies a single base off, so this may be a read error. The chain couples TRBV19 to TRBJ1-2; tentatively, D is TRBD1 (6 bases). The CDR3 covers 12 residues. V was shortened by 9 bases and J by 4 bases, with 12 bases between the two germline ends. Germline V lookup: CDR1 LNHDA, CDR2 SQIVND (reference sequence). CDR3 amino acids: CASHREGYGYTF. In DNA form, the CDR3 reads TGTGCCAGCCACAGGGAGGGCTATGGCTACACCTTC.

This clonotype was seen repeatedly, ten times or more. This chain links TRBV27 with TRBJ2-5; no clear D gene. From germline, CDR1 is MNHEY and CDR2 SMNVEV (reference sequence). The CDR3 runs to 15 residues. V was shortened by 4 bases and J by 0 bases, with 12 bases between the two germline ends. CDR3 residues: CASSYSALYQETQYF. The CDR3 bases are TGTGCCAGCAGTTATTCCGCTTTGTACCAAGAGACCCAGTACTTC.

The chain has TRBV29-1 and TRBJ2-3, with 10 bases matching TRBD1. Trimming cost V 4 bases and J 4 bases; bases outside gene matches: 11. Per the germline V gene, CDR1 is SQVTM and CDR2 is ANQGSEA. The CDR3 spans 16 residues. CDR3 bases: TGCAGCGTTGTCTTTGCCGGGACAGGGGCTCCAGATACGCAGTATTTT. It is translated as CSVVFAGTGAPDTQYF.

A few counts support this clonotype. The V gene is TRBV5-1, the J gene TRBJ1-1; possible D gene TRBD1, 5 bases. Trimming stripped 0 bases from V and 0 bases from J, with 9 bases between. The CDR3 is made up of 15 amino acids. Germline CDR1 SGHRS, CDR2 YFSETQ. The CDR3 DNA is TGCGCCAGCAGCTTGGTTCAGGGCCTGAACACTGAAGCTTTCTTT. Translating gives CASSLVQGLNTEAFF.

This clonotype was observed many times. The chain is built from TRBV11-3 and TRBJ2-7; the match to TRBD2 covers 8 bases. Trimming took 3 bases from V and 4 from J; bases not matched to a gene: 2. The CDR3 loop spans 13 amino acids. From germline, CDR1 is SGHNT and CDR2 YENEEA. The chain's CDR3 is CASSLRLAYEQYF. CDR3 nucleotide sequence: TGTGCCAGCAGCTTGAGACTAGCGTACGAGCAGTACTTC.

This clonotype appeared a few times. The chain recombines TRBV10-2 with TRBJ1-1, with D uncertain. The CDR3 extends over 14 amino acids. Germline lookup yields CDR1 WSHSY and CDR2 SAAADI. Trimming removed 0 bases at V and 7 bases at J, with 12 bases between. As DNA, the CDR3 is TGCGCCAGCAGTGAGTCGTTGGTAGTCGGTGAAGCTTTCTTT. Amino acid sequence: CASSESLVVGEAFF.

The V gene is TRBV3-1, the J gene TRBJ1-1, with D possibly being TRBD1 (5 bases). The CDR3 is 13 residues long. Germline V lookup: CDR1 LGHDT, CDR2 YNNKEL (reference sequence). The V gene lost 2 bases and the J gene lost 6 bases, with 10 bases spanning the gap. The CDR3 DNA sequence: TGTGCCAGCAGCCAACAACCGGGACCTGAAGCTTTCTTT. Protein sequence: CASSQQPGPEAFF.

The gene calls are TRBV20-1 and TRBJ2-1, with TRBD1 matching 7 bases. The CDR3 is made up of 14 amino acids. The junction had 9 bases not matched to a gene; V was cut back by 6 bases and J by 4 bases. Looked up from germline, CDR1 is DFQATT and CDR2 is SNEGSKA (reference sequence). The CDR3 region is CSAPGTVYYNEQFF. CDR3 sequence (DNA): TGCAGTGCGCCCGGGACAGTCTATTACAATGAGCAGTTCTTC.

V and J are TRBV10-3 and TRBJ1-5; D uncertain. The germline CDR1 and CDR2 sequences are ENHRY and SYGVKD. V dropped 5 bases and J dropped 0 bases, with 5 bases sitting between them. This CDR3 is 13 amino acids long. CDR3 residues: CAISQNSNQPQHF. CDR3 bases: TGTGCCATCAGTCAGAATAGCAATCAGCCCCAGCATTTT.